Listed below are T cell receptor beta chains from one sample, sequenced in a study of Tregs in tolerant kidney transplant recipients. Generated by immunoSEQ multiplex PCR, the TCRdb table keeps only in-frame clones and is missing some. The profile shows around 20,000 clones, roughly four fifths of them singletons. The source material was Tregs from blood. These receptors were taken from a human donor in good health. CDR3s include the opening cysteine and the closing phenylalanine or tryptophan. The order of the fields is V gene, clone size, D gene, J gene, CDR3 protein, CDR3 DNA. D genes are given only for firm matches. For some rows the clone size is stated as once, few or many, or as a class when expanded; others skip it.

>TRBV2|.|.|TRBJ2-1
CASREHGLQNEQFF
TGTGCCAGCAGGGAGCATGGACTACAGAATGAGCAGTTCTTC
>TRBV7-2|once|TRBD2|TRBJ2-5
CASSSTTGGKGTQYF
TGTGCCAGCAGCTCTACGACGGGAGGGAAGGGGACCCAGTACTTC
>TRBV19|once|.|TRBJ1-2
CASSPLDRRSNYGYTF
TGTGCCAGTAGTCCCCTCGACAGGAGGTCTAACTATGGCTACACCTTC
>TRBV7-2|.|TRBD2|TRBJ2-1
CASSLARGGGRRYNEQFF
TGTGCCAGCAGCTTAGCTAGGGGAGGCGGGAGGAGGTACAATGAGCAGTTCTTC
>TRBV5-4|.|TRBD1|TRBJ2-5
CASSLGQGEWETQYF
TGTGCCAGCAGCTTGGGACAGGGGGAATGGGAGACCCAGTACTTC
>TRBV2|.|.|TRBJ1-1
CASFTVSEAFF
TGTGCCAGCTTCACGGTGAGTGAAGCTTTCTTT
>TRBV10-3|.|TRBD1|TRBJ1-2
CAIRPDRGMANYGYTF
TGTGCCATCAGACCGGACAGGGGAATGGCTAACTATGGCTACACCTTC
>TRBV5-6|.|TRBD2|TRBJ2-7
CASSWPLERGGPSYEQYF
TGTGCCAGCAGTTGGCCGTTGGAGCGGGGGGGCCCCTCCTACGAGCAGTACTTC
>TRBV18|.|.|TRBJ1-1
CASSPRAGEAEAFF
TGTGCCAGCTCACCAAGAGCAGGGGAGGCTGAAGCTTTCTTT
>TRBV6-5|.|.|TRBJ2-7
CASSYRHTGTYEQYF
TGTGCCAGCAGTTACCGCCATACAGGAACCTACGAGCAGTACTTC
>TRBV7-4|.|TRBD1|TRBJ2-7
CASRIRDSKSEQYF
TGTGCCAGCAGGATTCGGGACAGTAAAAGCGAGCAGTACTTC
>TRBV7-3|.|.|TRBJ2-6
CASSLSLSGANVLTF
TGTGCCAGCAGCTTAAGCTTATCTGGGGCCAACGTCCTGACTTTC
>TRBV4-2|.|TRBD2|TRBJ2-7
CASSQGAGGTQYF
TGTGCCAGCAGCCAAGGAGCGGGAGGGACGCAGTACTTC
>TRBV5-6|.|TRBD2|TRBJ2-7
CASSLMGLAGFYEQYF
TGTGCCAGCAGCTTAATGGGACTAGCGGGATTCTACGAGCAGTACTTC
>TRBV29-1|.|TRBD1|TRBJ2-5
CSVRGAGTGPQETQYF
TGCAGCGTTCGAGGGGCCGGGACAGGACCCCAAGAGACCCAGTACTTC
>TRBV7-6|.|TRBD2|TRBJ2-3
CASSLQAGTITDTQYF
TGTGCCAGCAGCTTACAAGCGGGAACAATCACAGATACGCAGTATTTT
>TRBV7-2|.|.|TRBJ2-7
CASSLWQGRQYF
TGTGCCAGCAGCTTATGGCAGGGACGGCAGTACTTC
>TRBV29-1|once|.|TRBJ2-3
CSVELTSLSTDTQYF
TGCAGCGTGGAACTGACGAGCCTTAGCACAGATACGCAGTATTTT
>TRBV5-6|.|.|TRBJ1-5
CASSLGRDQPQHF
TGTGCCAGCAGTCTTGGCCGGGATCAGCCCCAGCATTTT
>TRBV25-1|few|TRBD2|TRBJ2-7
CASSKTSGRTYEQYF
TGTGCCAGCAGTAAGACTAGCGGGAGAACCTACGAGCAGTACTTC
>TRBV28|.|TRBD2|TRBJ2-7
CASSWGLAGEREQYF
TGTGCCAGCAGTTGGGGACTAGCGGGAGAGAGGGAGCAGTACTTC
>TRBV5-1|.|.|TRBJ2-5
CASRGKRDGLKTFQETQYF
TGCGCCAGCAGAGGTAAAAGGGACGGCCTAAAGACGTTTCAAGAGACCCAGTACTTC
>TRBV28|.|.|TRBJ2-2
CASSLQGVITGELFF
TGTGCCAGCAGTTTACAGGGAGTAATAACCGGGGAGCTGTTTTTT
>TRBV9|.|.|TRBJ1-2
CASSVGDRGRAGGYGYTF
TGTGCCAGCAGCGTAGGGGATCGTGGCAGGGCCGGGGGGTATGGCTACACCTTC
>TRBV4-1|.|.|TRBJ1-2
CASSQEGADRVGYTF
TGCGCCAGCAGCCAAGAGGGGGCAGATCGGGTGGGCTACACCTTC
>TRBV7-9|few|.|TRBJ2-7
CASSLASPNYEQYF
TGTGCCAGCAGCTTAGCGAGTCCGAACTACGAGCAGTACTTC
>TRBV2|.|.|TRBJ2-7
CASNILTYEQYF
TGTGCCAGCAATATCCTGACTTACGAGCAGTACTTC
>TRBV5-1|.|.|TRBJ2-2
CASSLTNTGELFF
TGCGCCAGCAGCTTGACGAACACCGGGGAGCTGTTTTTT
>TRBV5-1|.|.|TRBJ2-3
CASSLAGGGALRDTQYF
TGCGCCAGCAGCTTGGCCGGGGGCGGGGCCCTTAGGGATACGCAGTATTTT
>TRBV7-6|.|TRBD2|TRBJ2-1
CASSPLAGGMGEQFF
TGTGCCAGCAGCCCCCTGGCGGGGGGCATGGGTGAGCAGTTCTTC
>TRBV7-2|.|TRBD2|TRBJ2-2
CASSLAAGGTGELFF
TGTGCCAGCAGCTTAGCGGCGGGAGGAACCGGGGAGCTGTTTTTT
>TRBV15|.|TRBD2|TRBJ2-1
CATMGTSGSRKYNEQFF
TGTGCCACGATGGGCACTAGCGGGAGCCGAAAGTACAATGAGCAGTTCTTC
>TRBV5-1|.|TRBD1|TRBJ1-5
CASSFRTGKTDQPQHF
TGCGCCAGCAGCTTCCGGACAGGCAAAACGGATCAGCCCCAGCATTTT
>TRBV4-3|.|TRBD1|TRBJ2-5
CASSQGGDRVRETQYF
TGCGCCAGCAGCCAAGGGGGGGACAGGGTGAGAGAGACCCAGTACTTC
>TRBV7-2|once|TRBD2|TRBJ2-7
CASSPSTSGGDPGQYF
TGTGCCAGCAGCCCCAGCACTAGCGGGGGGGACCCCGGGCAGTACTTC
>TRBV4-1|.|.|TRBJ2-3
CAGSQVALSTDTQYF
TGCGCCGGCAGCCAAGTGGCCTTGAGTACAGATACGCAGTATTTT
>TRBV6-5|.|.|TRBJ2-7
CASSYSPTGLYEQYF
TGTGCCAGCAGTTACTCCCCAACCGGACTCTACGAGCAGTACTTC
>TRBV2|.|TRBD1|TRBJ2-1
CASSRGTAEQFF
TGTGCCAGCAGTCGAGGGACAGCCGAGCAGTTCTTC
>TRBV6-1|.|.|TRBJ2-1
CASRSYLSRFF
TGTGCCAGCAGAAGCTATCTGAGCAGGTTCTTC
>TRBV30|.|TRBD2|TRBJ2-3
CAWSIGLAGGGADTQYF
TGTGCCTGGAGTATAGGACTAGCGGGGGGCGGGGCAGATACGCAGTATTTT
>TRBV4-3|.|.|TRBJ2-2
CASSQEFSNTGELFF
TGCGCCAGCAGCCAAGAATTTAGCAACACCGGGGAGCTGTTTTTT
>TRBV7-2|.|TRBD1|TRBJ2-1
CASSVHRGTEQFF
TGTGCCAGCAGCGTCCACAGGGGCACTGAGCAGTTCTTC
>TRBV7-2|.|.|TRBJ2-1
CASSATRSRNSYNEQFF
TGTGCCAGCAGCGCAACTCGTAGCCGGAACTCCTACAATGAGCAGTTCTTC
>TRBV2|.|.|TRBJ2-7
CASSPYYEQYF
TGTGCCAGCAGTCCCTATTACGAGCAGTACTTC
>TRBV30|.|.|TRBJ1-5
CAWSVPLGHQPQHF
TGTGCCTGGAGTGTCCCCCTTGGCCATCAGCCCCAGCATTTT
>TRBV27|few|TRBD2|TRBJ2-2
CASSILSGIRNTGELFF
TGTGCCAGCAGTATCCTAAGCGGGATACGGAACACCGGGGAGCTGTTTTTT
>TRBV7-3|.|.|TRBJ2-5
CASSLLGTTTQETQYF
TGTGCCAGCAGCTTACTAGGAACCACAACCCAAGAGACCCAGTACTTC
>TRBV7-2|.|TRBD2|TRBJ2-3
CASSLAGRLAGTDTQYF
TGTGCCAGCAGCTTAGCGGGGAGGCTAGCGGGCACAGATACGCAGTATTTT
>TRBV7-3|.|.|TRBJ2-1
CASSFLGGEQFF
TGTGCCAGCAGCTTTCTGGGAGGCGAGCAGTTCTTC
>TRBV5-1|.|.|TRBJ2-3
CASWGFDYTDTQYF
TGCGCCAGCTGGGGGTTCGACTACACAGATACGCAGTATTTT
>TRBV11-2|.|.|TRBJ2-3
CASSPGPLDTQYF
TGTGCCAGCAGCCCGGGGCCTCTGGATACGCAGTATTTT
>TRBV29-1|once|TRBD1|TRBJ1-2
CSVDRDRGSATF
TGCAGCGTTGATAGGGACAGGGGTTCAGCCACCTTC
>TRBV6-5|.|TRBD1|TRBJ1-1
CASIRGTGRAFF
TGTGCCAGCATCAGGGGGACAGGGCGGGCTTTCTTT
>TRBV7-9|.|TRBD2|TRBJ2-5
CASSRTSQMETQYF
TGTGCCAGCAGCCGGACTAGCCAAATGGAGACCCAGTACTTC